The subject of this entry is one TCR beta chain. Its cognate antigen is unknown. TCRdb independently ran MiXCR on the reads; one entry per CDR3 protein. The table shows hundreds of thousands of distinct CDR3 sequences, with around 35% occurring only once. This sample is drawn from a study of T cell repertoires in cytomegalovirus infection. Study background: CMV epitopes in the study were HLA-C-restricted (recently identified) and HLA-B-restricted (well studied). Public TCR beta signatures indicated both CMV infection and matching HLA type. Whole-study results and caveats: Ex vivo responses were dominated by HLA-C-restricted CMV-specific TCR beta clonotypes. Cumulative public TCR beta family frequency identified carriers of CMV plus the relevant HLA.

This CDR3 contains 14 residues. Looked up from germline, CDR1 is MDHEN and CDR2 is SYDVKM. Trimming shortened V by 7 bases and J by 3 bases, and 16 bases separated the two germline ends. The chain carries TRBV28 and TRBJ2-7; D possibly matches TRBD1 or TRBD2 (5 bases each). Material: cultured PBMCs, obtained from culture after CMV antigen stimulation. This TCR was recovered from a human donor in good health (CMV status not recorded). Some clones in this sample may be carry-over from other donors' samples. The CDR3 bases are TGTGCCAGCACGGGGCCGGACGGGGTCTACGAGCAGTACTTC. It yields the protein CASTGPDGVYEQYF.